This entry lists 25 T cell receptor beta chains sequenced from one sample in a study of OX40 agonist ivuxolimab in advanced cancers. The method was immunoSEQ multiplex PCR; TCRdb's version includes in-frame clones alone and lacks a portion of them. The table has tens of thousands of clones, roughly 85% seen once. Sequences were derived from CD4+ or CD8+ T cells sorted from blood, sampled in a trial of the OX40 agonist ivuxolimab. The receptors derive from an adult with an advanced solid tumor such as melanoma, head and neck, liver or kidney cancer.

The chain carries TRBV4-1 and TRBJ2-1; 8 bases line up with TRBD2. The length of the CDR3 is 17 residues. The trim removed 1 base at V and 7 bases at J, leaving 12 bases unmatched. In germline, CDR1 is MGHRA, CDR2 YSYEKL. The CDR3 protein is CASSQARGRGGRNEQFF. The CDR3 DNA reads as TGCGCCAGCAGCCAAGCCCGAGGGCGCGGGGGGAGGAATGAGCAGTTCTTC.

V gene TRBV7-8 combines with J gene TRBJ2-7, with 7 bases matching TRBD1. Germline V gene data show CDR1 as SGHVS and CDR2 as FQNEAQ. V gave up 1 base and J gave up 5 bases; unmatched junction bases: 8. The CDR3 sequence is 15 residues long. The DNA of the CDR3 is TGTGCCAGCAGCTTAGACCGGACAGGTGGACACGAGCAGTACTTC. This encodes CASSLDRTGGHEQYF.

The chain joins TRBV7-9 to TRBJ2-5; TRBD2 is a possible D gene (8 bases). CDR3 length: 15 amino acids. V shed 5 bases and J shed 5 bases, with 18 bases lying between them. Germline CDR1 is SEHNR and CDR2 is FQNEAQ (reference sequence). The CDR3 DNA reads as TGTGCCAGCAGCCCGCCGGGAGGGGGCGAGGAGACCCAGTACTTC. The encoded protein is CASSPPGGGEETQYF.

CDR3 in amino acids: CSVELTGDPQVGAFF. CDR3 sequence (DNA): TGCAGCGTTGAATTAACAGGGGACCCCCAGGTCGGAGCTTTCTTT. V usage is TRBV29-1 and J usage is TRBJ1-1; 7 bases map to TRBD1. The CDR3 runs 15 residues. Germline-derived CDR1 and CDR2 are SQVTM and ANQGSEA. V lost 2 bases to trimming and J lost 10 bases; unmatched junction nucleotides: 16.

The V call is TRBV5-1, the J call TRBJ2-1; 10 positions match TRBD2. The V segment lost 8 bases and the J segment 7 bases; nucleotides outside the gene matches: 15. The length of the CDR3 is 16 residues. The germline V gene encodes CDR1 SGHRS and CDR2 YFSETQ. The CDR3 protein is CASNLQTGTSVNEQFF. As DNA, the CDR3 is TGCGCCAGTAACCTTCAAACCGGGACTAGCGTGAATGAGCAGTTCTTC.

This clone was found once. This chain uses TRBV19 with TRBJ2-2; no definite D call. From germline, CDR1 is LNHDA and CDR2 SQIVND (reference sequence). The CDR3 loop spans 13 amino acids. V was clipped by 1 base and J by 5 bases, with 5 bases between them. The CDR3 is CASSIAGTGELFF. CDR3 nucleotides: TGTGCCAGTAGTATAGCGGGTACCGGGGAGCTGTTTTTT.

This rearrangement joins TRBV1 to TRBJ2-1; the D call TRBD2 from the table was never checked on the DNA. TRBV1 represents a pseudogene. CDR3 size: 15 residues. The CDR3 nucleotides read TGCACCAGCAGCCCCAGGACTCCCGAGGGAAATGAGCAGTTCTTC. It is translated as CTSSPRTPEGNEQFF.

CDR3 loop: CASSERTSSAGELFF. CDR3 nucleotide sequence: TGTGCCAGCAGTGAAAGGACTAGCTCGGCCGGGGAGCTGTTTTTT. The V gene is TRBV2, the J gene TRBJ2-2, with TRBD2 matching 8 bases. The trim removed 2 bases at V and 6 bases at J, leaving 5 bases unmatched. This CDR3 region has 15 residues. CDR1 is SNHLY and CDR2 is FYNNEI in the germline V gene.

About this clone itself: Other DNA sequences of this sample code for an identical CDR3. V usage is TRBV5-4 and J usage is TRBJ2-5; D is uncertain. Germline V CDR1 and CDR2: SGHNT, YYREEE (reference sequence). The CDR3 sequence is 14 residues long. Trimming cost V 0 bases and J 1 base, with 7 bases left between them. The CDR3: CASSLAGSQETQYF. The CDR3 DNA is TGTGCCAGCAGCTTGGCCGGGTCCCAAGAGACCCAGTACTTC.

The chain employs TRBV11-2 and TRBJ2-3; no reliable D call. CDR1 and CDR2 from the germline V gene are SGHAT and FQNNGV. The CDR3 has 12 residues. The V and J ends lost 6 bases and 9 bases respectively, with 13 bases between them. In DNA form, the CDR3 reads TGTGCCAGCAGTCATCTGGGCACAACGCAGTATTTT. This codes for CASSHLGTTQYF.

The chain carries TRBV5-6 and TRBJ1-1, with D maybe TRBD1 (5 bases). The CDR3 extends over 12 amino acids. V lost 0 bases and J 11 bases, leaving 11 bases between the germline ends. CDR1 is SGHDT, CDR2 YYEEEE, per germline. The chain's CDR3 is CASSLAQAPAFF. The CDR3 DNA sequence: TGTGCCAGCAGCTTGGCACAGGCTCCGGCTTTCTTT.

The V call is TRBV11-2, the J call TRBJ1-1; D might be TRBD1 (6 bases). Germline loops: CDR1 SGHAT, CDR2 FQNNGV. The CDR3 is 13 residues long. Trimming removed 5 bases at V and 11 bases at J, with 18 bases between. The DNA for the CDR3 is TGTGCCAGCAGCCGACAACAGGGCTTGGGTGCTTTCTTT. This sequence encodes CASSRQQGLGAFF.

The chain joins TRBV11-2 to TRBJ2-3; the match to TRBD1 covers 9 bases. The length of the CDR3 is 15 residues. V was clipped by 1 base and J by 5 bases; unmatched bases: 4. Germline CDR1 SGHAT, CDR2 FQNNGV. CDR3: CASSLVGTGLDTQYF. CDR3 DNA sequence: TGTGCCAGCAGCTTAGTTGGGACAGGGTTAGATACGCAGTATTTT. Filled out from reference TRBV11-2 and TRBJ2-3, the complete variable domain reads EAGVAQSPRYKIIEKRQSVAFWCNPISGHATLYWYQQILGQGPKLLIQFQNNGVVDDSQLPKDRFSAERLKGVDSTLKIQPAKLEDSAVYLCASSLVGTGLDTQYFGPGTRLTVL.

The chain employs TRBV11-1 and TRBJ2-7; 15 positions agree with TRBD2. CDR3 size: 15 residues. Germline loops: CDR1 SGHAT, CDR2 FQDESV (reference sequence). The ends lost 5 bases at V and 2 bases at J; junction bases unmatched: 1. This chain's CDR3 is CASSRTSGGAYEQYF. CDR3 coding DNA: TGTGCCAGCAGCCGGACTAGCGGGGGGGCCTACGAGCAGTACTTC.

V and J are TRBV27 and TRBJ1-4; D is perhaps TRBD1 (6 bases). In germline, CDR1 is MNHEY, CDR2 SMNVEV (reference sequence). V gave up 5 bases and J gave up 7 bases, with 14 bases separating them. The CDR3 covers 14 residues. CDR3 DNA: TGTGCCAGCAGTCCGGGGGACACGCTTGAAAAACTGTTTTTT. Its protein product is CASSPGDTLEKLFF.

The chain links TRBV11-1 to TRBJ2-2; maybe TRBD2 (6 bases). V gave up 1 base and J gave up 6 bases, with 12 bases separating them. The CDR3 is 15 amino acids. Germline V gene sequence: CDR1 SGHAT, CDR2 FQDESV (reference sequence). CDR3 in DNA: TGTGCCAGCAGCTTAGTTCGAAGCGGGTCCGGGGAGCTGTTTTTT. This translates into CASSLVRSGSGELFF.

This chain joins TRBV29-1 and TRBJ2-3; D may be TRBD2 (6 bases). Germline V gene sequence: CDR1 SQVTM, CDR2 ANQGSEA. The CDR3 loop spans 14 amino acids. The V gene lost 0 bases and the J gene lost 5 bases, with 12 bases spanning the gap. The CDR3 reads CSVEEGLALDTQYF. DNA of the CDR3: TGCAGCGTTGAAGAAGGGCTAGCGTTAGATACGCAGTATTTT.

This clone occurred a few times. The chain links TRBV4-1 to TRBJ1-2, with D possibly TRBD1 on 5 matching bases. CDR1 and CDR2 from the germline V gene are MGHRA and YSYEKL. The CDR3 spans 15 residues. Trimming stripped 0 bases from V and 3 bases from J, with 11 bases between. The CDR3 DNA follows: TGCGCCAGCAGCCAAGATGTCAGGGAGTACTATGGCTACACCTTC. Amino acids: CASSQDVREYYGYTF.

The chain links TRBV5-5 to TRBJ2-5, with 9 nucleotides matching TRBD2. With 4 bases clipped from V and 4 bases from J, the junction kept 8 bases outside the gene matches. This CDR3 is 15 amino acids long. Germline lookup yields CDR1 SGHKS and CDR2 YYEKEE (reference sequence). For the CDR3, the DNA is TGTGCCAGCAGCCGACTAGCGGTCTCGACAGAGACCCAGTACTTC. It translates to CASSRLAVSTETQYF.

The chain carries TRBV9 and TRBJ1-1; 8 bases align to TRBD1. The germline V gene encodes CDR1 SGDLS and CDR2 YYNGEE. V shed 3 bases, J shed 0 bases, and the junction held 1 base outside the gene matches. CDR3 size: 14 residues. The CDR3 here is CASSARGLNTEAFF. CDR3 coding DNA: TGTGCCAGCAGCGCCAGGGGGCTGAACACTGAAGCTTTCTTT.

The chain is built from TRBV7-3 and TRBJ2-2, with D unresolved. The germline V gene has CDR1 SGHTA and CDR2 FQGTGA. Trimming cost V 3 bases and J 11 bases, with 13 bases left between them. This CDR3 has 13 amino acids. The CDR3 sequence is CASSLGQPSELFF. In nucleotides, the CDR3 is TGTGCCAGCAGCTTGGGCCAGCCCAGCGAGCTGTTTTTT.

J is TRBJ1-2 and V is TRBV6-5, with a weak D call TRBD1 (5 bases). Trimming stripped 6 bases from V and 0 bases from J, with 11 bases between. The length of the CDR3 is 14 residues. Germline V lookup: CDR1 MNHEY, CDR2 SVGAGI. The CDR3 sequence is CASRKGASNYGYTF. The CDR3, as DNA: TGTGCCAGCAGGAAAGGGGCATCTAACTATGGCTACACCTTC.

V gene TRBV5-1 combines with J gene TRBJ2-3, with 13 nucleotides matching TRBD2. CDR1 SGHRS and CDR2 YFSETQ come from the germline V gene. J lost 1 base, V lost 5 bases, and 13 bases had no gene match. CDR3 size: 19 residues. Here the CDR3 DNA reads TGCGCCAGCAGAGTAGGACTAGCGGGAGCAAGGGGGGGCACAGATACGCAGTATTTT. Its translation: CASRVGLAGARGGTDTQYF.

The chain recombines TRBV6-1 with TRBJ1-5; the D gene is possibly TRBD1 (6 bases). The CDR3 length is 17 residues. Between the trimmed V and J ends, which lost 1 base and 3 bases, there was a span of 16 bases. The germline V gene has CDR1 MNHNS and CDR2 SASEGT. The CDR3 bases are TGTGCCAGCAGTGAAGGTGCGGGGGGGCTAATCAATCAGCCCCAGCATTTT. This translates into CASSEGAGGLINQPQHF.

This sequence joins TRBV6-1 and TRBJ1-2; D possibly corresponds to TRBD1 (6 bases). CDR3 size: 13 residues. V was trimmed by 9 bases and J by 7 bases, leaving 18 bases between them. Germline CDR1 and CDR2: MNHNS and SASEGT. CDR3 in DNA: TGTGCCAGTACGTTTAGGACAGAGGCTGGCTACACCTTC. Residues: CASTFRTEAGYTF.